This T cell receptor (beta chain) stems from a study of blood T cell repertoires in COVID-19. Study in general: Some COVID-19 samples were acute and others convalescent; all came from the United States, Italy and Spain. Sources were T cells, B-cell-depleted T cells, or PBMCs; the material itself was cDNA or gDNA.

Trimming took 2 bases from V and 12 from J, leaving 14 bases between them. Germline lookup yields CDR1 SQVTM and CDR2 ANQGSEA. The CDR3 loop spans 12 amino acids. In the authors' methods: Nucleated cell number was recorded as an estimate derived from reference gene primer amplification. Method: immunoSEQ multiplex PCR; TCRdb's copy keeps in-frame clones and lacks some. Clone size and the V and J calls come from that table; the DNA yielded D and trimming. The sample holds about 88,000 clones, roughly 90% seen once. The genes are TRBV29-1 and TRBJ2-1; tentative D call: TRBD2 (5 bases). The sequence was collected from a man in his sixties with acute or convalescent COVID-19. The sample consisted of peripheral blood. This chain's CDR3 is CSVETGSIGQFF. CDR3 sequence (DNA): TGCAGCGTTGAAACGGGGTCGATAGGGCAGTTCTTC.